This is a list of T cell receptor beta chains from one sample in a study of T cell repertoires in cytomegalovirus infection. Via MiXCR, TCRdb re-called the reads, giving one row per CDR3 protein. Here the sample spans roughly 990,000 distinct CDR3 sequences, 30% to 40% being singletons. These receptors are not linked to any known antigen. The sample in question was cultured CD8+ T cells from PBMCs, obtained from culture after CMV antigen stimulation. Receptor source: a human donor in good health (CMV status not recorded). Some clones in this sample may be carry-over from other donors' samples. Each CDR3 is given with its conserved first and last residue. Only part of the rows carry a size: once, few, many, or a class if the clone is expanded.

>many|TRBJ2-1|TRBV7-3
CASSSGSAIYNEQFF
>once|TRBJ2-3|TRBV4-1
CASSQEQYTDTQYF
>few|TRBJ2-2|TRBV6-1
CASILTGELFF
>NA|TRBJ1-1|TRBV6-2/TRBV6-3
CASRLTDLNTEAFF
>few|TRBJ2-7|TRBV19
CASSIEPHYEQYF
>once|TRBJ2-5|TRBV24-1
CATSDSGGSLNF
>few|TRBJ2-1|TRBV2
CASTRGGPYNEQFF
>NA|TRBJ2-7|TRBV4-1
CASSPFQRGGYEQYF
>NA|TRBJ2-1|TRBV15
CATSSDRGYNEQFF
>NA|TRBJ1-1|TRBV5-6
CASSWRGRNTEAFF
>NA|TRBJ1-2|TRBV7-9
CASRPGALDNYGYTF
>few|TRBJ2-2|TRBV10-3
CAITPTGGEGTGELFF
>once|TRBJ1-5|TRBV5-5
CASSPVPGGQPQHF
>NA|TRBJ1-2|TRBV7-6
CASSGWEDYGYTF
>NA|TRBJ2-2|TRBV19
CASRTGGVGTGELFF
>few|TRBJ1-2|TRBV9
CASSVSGTGMESYGYTF
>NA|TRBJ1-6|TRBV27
CASSFREGLGPPNSPLHF
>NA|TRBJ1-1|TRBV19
CASSMGGSNTEAFF
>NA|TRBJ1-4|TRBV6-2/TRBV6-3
CASRKTTQGRRHEKLFF
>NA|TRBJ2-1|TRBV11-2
CASSLVGQGSYNEQFF
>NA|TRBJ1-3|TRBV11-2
CASSFTGGSPSSGNTIYF
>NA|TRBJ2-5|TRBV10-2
CASGNKDSIQETQYF
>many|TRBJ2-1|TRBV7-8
CASNPGIRLSYNEQFF
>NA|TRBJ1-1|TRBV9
CASSVAMNTEAFF
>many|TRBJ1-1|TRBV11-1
CASSLNPGGAGEAFF
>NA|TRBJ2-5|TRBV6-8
CASSYIRGTARAGQYF
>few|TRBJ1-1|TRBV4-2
CASSQVELNTEAFF
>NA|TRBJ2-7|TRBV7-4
CASSLEGVEQYF
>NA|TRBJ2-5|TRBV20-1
CSARDGGGAQWAQYF
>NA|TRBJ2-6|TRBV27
CASSVQGPGANVLTF
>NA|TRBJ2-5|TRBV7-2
CASSQDSRKNF
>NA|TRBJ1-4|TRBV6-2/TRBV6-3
CASSYSTGALSPNEKLFF
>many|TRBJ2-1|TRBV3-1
CASSLEGGTYNEQFF
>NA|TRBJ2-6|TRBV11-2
CASSLFRTGVVSGANVLTF
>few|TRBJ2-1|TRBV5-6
CASSFAPLYNEQFF
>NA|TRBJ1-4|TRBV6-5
CASSYAGEKLFF
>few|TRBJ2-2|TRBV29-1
CSVGLVSGELFF
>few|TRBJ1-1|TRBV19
CASSIAGGRTEAFF